Given below is one T cell receptor (beta chain) in context. CDR3 size: 12 residues. V lost 4 bases and J lost 7, with 8 bases in between. Germline V gene data show CDR1 as SNHLY and CDR2 as FYNNEI. The sample originates from a study of blood T cell repertoires in COVID-19. Study-level information: T cells, B-cell-depleted T cells, or PBMCs provided the cDNA or gDNA that served as material.

Participant ages covered 18 to 89 years across 20 to 25 US areas. Categorization into cohorts depended on clinical history that participants reported. Profiling relied on immunoSEQ multiplex PCR, and the TCRdb table lists in-frame clones only, not all of them. This sample has about 480,000 clones, with 88% found just once. The genes are TRBV2 and TRBJ2-1, with D possibly matching TRBD2 (5 bases). This clonotype was sampled from a woman in her forties who had recovered from COVID-19. The specimen was PBMCs or T cells enriched from blood (not recorded which). The CDR3 loop reads CASSVEGNEQFF. CDR3 sequence (DNA): TGTGCCAGCAGTGTTGAGGGAAATGAGCAGTTCTTC.